These 11 T cell receptor beta chains were sequenced from one sample in a study of beta chain features in type 1 diabetes. Isolated RNA was reverse transcribed in full, so expressed TCRB transcripts were sequenced. Clones were sequenced by immunoSEQ multiplex PCR, and TCRdb holds only the in-frame ones, with some missing. This table holds around 430,000 clones, around 28% found once. The source material was naive CD4+ T cells from blood. The receptors stem from a man aged 18 to 29 in good health.

The chain joins TRBV7-2 to TRBJ2-3; D may be TRBD2 (6 bases). CDR1 SGHTA and CDR2 FQGNSA come from the germline V gene. The CDR3 totals 14 residues. V was pared by 6 bases and J by 6 bases, with 16 bases between. The CDR3 is CASSRDLSTDTQYF. The CDR3 DNA reads TGTGCCAGCAGTCGGGACTTGTCGACGGATACGCAGTATTTT. The full variable domain, rest sourced from reference TRBV7-2 and TRBJ2-3, is GAGVSQSPSNKVTEKGKDVELRCDPISGHTALYWYRQSLGQGLEFLIYFQGNSAPDKSGLPSDRFSAERTGGSVSTLTIQRTQQEDSAVYLCASSRDLSTDTQYFGPGTRLTVL.

In this sample, this clone turned up a few times. This sequence joins TRBV7-9 and TRBJ1-4; a possible D gene is TRBD1 (6 bases). The CDR3 length is 14 residues. CDR1 and CDR2 from the germline V gene are SEHNR and FQNEAQ (reference sequence). V was pared by 5 bases and J by 5 bases, with 12 bases between. The CDR3 DNA follows: TGTGCCAGCAGCCGTCGACAGGAGAATGAAAAACTGTTTTTT. Protein product: CASSRRQENEKLFF.

This clone was picked up a small number of times. V usage is TRBV7-2 and J usage is TRBJ2-7, with TRBD2 matching 13 bases. Per the germline V gene, CDR1 is SGHTA and CDR2 is FQGNSA. The J segment lost 3 bases and the V segment lost 5 bases, leaving 4 bases of the junction unmatched. The CDR3 runs 15 residues. CDR3 protein: CASSPRLAGGYEQYF. The CDR3, as DNA: TGTGCCAGCAGCCCCCGACTAGCGGGAGGCTACGAGCAGTACTTC.

There are a few counts of this clone. The chain recombines TRBV7-7 with TRBJ2-1, with TRBD1 matching 8 bases. The V gene end was trimmed by 5 bases and the J gene end by 9 bases; junction bases not matched to a gene: 12. The germline CDR1 and CDR2 sequences are SSHAT and FNYEAQ (reference sequence). This CDR3 is 15 amino acids long. Here the CDR3 DNA reads TGTGCCAGCAGCCGATCCCAGACAGGGGTTGGTGAGCAGTTCTTC. Translation: CASSRSQTGVGEQFF.

This clone has just a few counts. The chain combines TRBV29-1 with TRBJ2-7; 10 bases are shared with TRBD1. The length of the CDR3 is 13 residues. The germline V gene encodes CDR1 SQVTM and CDR2 ANQGSEA. Trimming cost V 7 bases and J 4 bases; bases outside gene matches: 7. DNA for the CDR3: TGCAGCGCAAAGGGACAGGGGAGGTACGAGCAGTACTTC. Protein product: CSAKGQGRYEQYF.

This clone was observed a few times. Its ends do not fully match the called genes, so a read error is possible. The V gene is TRBV7-9, the J gene TRBJ2-7; the D gene is possibly TRBD1 (7 bases). Per germline, CDR1 SEHNR and CDR2 FQNEAQ (reference sequence). The CDR3 runs to 12 residues. The CDR3 DNA sequence: TGTGCCAGCAGCTTAGTGGAGGGACAGAAGAACTTC. It translates to CASSLVEGQKNF.

The chain employs TRBV6-1 and TRBJ2-3, with no clear D. The CDR3 contains 15 residues. V gave up 2 bases and J gave up 0 bases, with 9 bases separating them. Germline-derived CDR1 and CDR2 are MNHNS and SASEGT. As DNA, the CDR3 is TGTGCCAGCAGTGAAACCAAGGACAGCACAGATACGCAGTATTTT. Translation: CASSETKDSTDTQYF.

There are a few counts of this clone. The chain is built from TRBV23-1 and TRBJ1-4, with unresolved D. TRBV23-1 falls under the ORF class, with uncertain function. The CDR3 extends over 16 amino acids. Trimming removed 2 bases at V and 5 bases at J, with 15 bases between. CDR3 region: CASSQPSSDDNEKLFF. CDR3 coding DNA: TGCGCCAGCAGTCAACCGTCGTCTGACGACAATGAAAAACTGTTTTTT.

This CDR3 reads CASSVGGRSGANVLTF. CDR3 sequence (DNA): TGTGCCAGCAGCGTAGGTGGTAGATCTGGGGCCAACGTCCTGACTTTC. The chain uses TRBV9 and TRBJ2-6; D is unclear. V lost 0 bases to trimming and J lost 1 base, with 8 bases between them. The V gene's germline CDR1 is SGDLS and CDR2 YYNGEE. The CDR3 covers 16 residues.

The chain recombines TRBV30 with TRBJ1-5; D uncertain. The CDR3 has 14 residues. Trimming left V 4 bases short and J 4 bases short, with 14 bases between. CDR1 is GTSNPN, CDR2 SVGIG, per germline (reference sequence). The CDR3 spells CAWTQRGRNQPQHF. The CDR3 DNA follows: TGTGCCTGGACTCAACGTGGACGAAATCAGCCCCAGCATTTT.

The chain has TRBV7-2 and TRBJ2-7; D not certain. Germline CDR1 and CDR2: SGHTA and FQGNSA. V dropped 4 bases and J dropped 7 bases, with 8 bases sitting between them. This CDR3 is 11 amino acids long. The CDR3 coding sequence is TGTGCCAGCAGCTCCTATTGGGAGCAGTACTTC. The encoded protein is CASSSYWEQYF.